What follows are 25 T cell receptor beta chains derived from one specimen sequenced in a study of control samples from healthy donors and cancer patients. TCRdb's table, derived via immunoSEQ multiplex PCR, lists solely in-frame clones and lacks some. This repertoire shows over 100,000 clones, around 92% found once; its top ten account for less than 2.5%. Sequenced material: blood. All receptors derive from a woman in her forties or fifties in good health.

This chain uses TRBV20-1 with TRBJ2-3; D ambiguous. Germline CDR1 and CDR2: DFQATT and SNEGSKA (reference sequence). The CDR3 totals 11 residues. The V and J ends lost 3 bases and 4 bases respectively, with 5 bases between them. The CDR3 bases are TGCAGTGCTAGGAGGTCAGATACGCAGTATTTT. Protein sequence: CSARRSDTQYF.

The gene calls are TRBV5-6 and TRBJ1-2; weak D call: TRBD1 (6 bases). The CDR3 length is 15 residues. V was shortened by 0 bases and J by 0 bases, with 9 bases between the two germline ends. Germline CDR1 SGHDT, CDR2 YYEEEE. The CDR3 loop reads CASSLVAGANYGYTF. DNA of the CDR3: TGTGCCAGCAGCTTGGTGGCAGGGGCTAACTATGGCTACACCTTC.

This clone appeared a few times. Written as DNA, the CDR3 is TGTGCCACCAGCAGGGAAAGGACTAACACGGGGGAGCAGTACTTC. Its protein is CATSRERTNTGEQYF. V usage is TRBV15 and J usage is TRBJ2-7, with a weak D call TRBD2 (6 bases). The V gene lost 3 bases and the J gene lost 7 bases, with 19 bases spanning the gap. CDR3 length: 15 amino acids. CDR1 and CDR2 from the germline V gene are LNHNV and YYDKDF (reference sequence).

Of note for this clone: The same CDR3 also results from other DNA sequences found in this sample. This chain links TRBV6-5 with TRBJ1-5; possible D gene TRBD1, 6 bases. CDR3 length equals 15 residues. The V gene lost 6 bases and the J gene lost 1 base, with 13 bases spanning the gap. CDR1 and CDR2 from the germline V gene are MNHEY and SVGAGI. CDR3 nucleotides: TGTGCCAGCAGCCAGGCAGGGGTAAGCAATCAGCCCCAGCATTTT. Encoded protein: CASSQAGVSNQPQHF.

The rearrangement links TRBV5-1 to TRBJ2-3, with D maybe TRBD1 (6 bases). This CDR3 has 16 amino acids. Trimming pared 4 bases from V and 2 bases from J, leaving 17 bases between. The germline CDR1 and CDR2 sequences are SGHRS and YFSETQ. The CDR3 loop reads CASSRDTTTLTDTQYF. CDR3 coding DNA: TGCGCCAGCAGCCGGGACACAACTACTCTCACAGATACGCAGTATTTT.

Only one count was recorded for this clone. The chain couples TRBV15 to TRBJ1-2, with D uncertain. Trimming pared 1 base from V and 4 bases from J, leaving 4 bases between. CDR1 is LNHNV, CDR2 YYDKDF, per germline (reference sequence). The CDR3 length is 12 residues. DNA of the CDR3: TGTGCCACCAGCAGAGTCGGCTATGGCTACACCTTC. As protein: CATSRVGYGYTF. The whole variable domain, remainder taken from reference TRBV15 and TRBJ1-2, is DAMVIQNPRYQVTQFGKPVTLSCSQTLNHNVMYWYQQKSSQAPKLLFHYYDKDFNNEADTPDNFQSRRPNTSFCFLDIRSPGLGDTAMYLCATSRVGYGYTFGSGTRLTVV.

This clone was detected only once. V is TRBV2 and J is TRBJ1-6; D unresolved. This CDR3 has 15 residues. Germline loops: CDR1 SNHLY, CDR2 FYNNEI. Trimming pared 3 bases from V and 6 bases from J, leaving 12 bases between. In DNA, the CDR3 is TGTGCCAGCAGTGATAGCCCAGGCCTTAATTCACCCCTCCACTTT. Its protein is CASSDSPGLNSPLHF.

The DNA of the CDR3 is TGCGCCAGCAGCTTGGGCCAGGGCATGAACACTGAAGCTTTCTTT. Encoded protein: CASSLGQGMNTEAFF. V usage is TRBV5-1 and J usage is TRBJ1-1; a possible D gene is TRBD1 (5 bases). The CDR3 sequence is 15 residues long. Germline lookup yields CDR1 SGHRS and CDR2 YFSETQ. V was shortened by 0 bases and J by 0 bases, with 9 bases between the two germline ends. Using reference TRBV5-1 and TRBJ1-1 for the parts outside the CDR3, the full variable domain is KAGVTQTPRYLIKTRGQQVTLSCSPISGHRSVSWYQQTPGQGLQFLFEYFSETQRNKGNFPGRFSGRQFSNSRSEMNVSTLELGDSALYLCASSLGQGMNTEAFFGQGTRLTVV.

This rearrangement joins TRBV28 to TRBJ2-5, with 10 bases aligning to TRBD2. Germline V gene lookup returns CDR1 MDHEN and CDR2 SYDVKM. The ends lost 6 bases at V and 5 bases at J; junction bases unmatched: 18. The CDR3 length is 18 residues. CDR3 in DNA: TGTGCCAGCAGCCCGGGACGGCTAGCGGGAGCCCCGAGGGAGACCCAGTACTTC. Protein: CASSPGRLAGAPRETQYF.

V gene TRBV4-1 combines with J gene TRBJ1-3; 11 bases agree with TRBD1. V was pared by 3 bases and J by 0 bases, with 4 bases of the junction left unmatched. The CDR3 runs to 17 residues. Germline values: CDR1 MGHRA, CDR2 YSYEKL. The CDR3 nucleotides read TGCGCCAGCAGCCAGGGTGGGACAGGGGGCTCTGGAAACACCATATATTTT. This sequence encodes CASSQGGTGGSGNTIYF.

This chain joins TRBV11-2 and TRBJ2-7; 15 nucleotides align to TRBD2. CDR1 and CDR2 (germline): SGHAT, FQNNGV. This CDR3 has 17 residues. Trimming cost V 2 bases and J 3 bases; bases outside gene matches: 5. CDR3: CASSLMWTSGGDYEQYF. CDR3 in DNA: TGTGCCAGCAGCTTAATGTGGACTAGCGGGGGGGACTACGAGCAGTACTTC.

V is TRBV29-1 and J is TRBJ2-7; 8 bases agree with TRBD1. Germline values: CDR1 SQVTM, CDR2 ANQGSEA. V was clipped by 7 bases and J by 2 bases; unmatched bases: 10. This CDR3 has 14 residues. The CDR3 DNA reads TGCAGCGCACAGGGGGGACCTACAACCTACGAGCAGTACTTC. This gives the protein CSAQGGPTTYEQYF.

The chain employs TRBV7-8 and TRBJ2-5, with D possibly being TRBD1 (6 bases). V was pared by 1 base and J by 1 base, with 7 bases between. CDR3 length equals 14 residues. Germline V gene lookup returns CDR1 SGHVS and CDR2 FQNEAQ. The CDR3 bases are TGTGCCAGCAGCTTAGGGACAGCCCAAGAGACCCAGTACTTC. Translation gives CASSLGTAQETQYF.

The genes are TRBV30 and TRBJ1-4, with D tentatively TRBD1 (5 bases). This CDR3 is built from 15 residues. Germline V gene lookup returns CDR1 GTSNPN and CDR2 SVGIG (reference sequence). Between the trimmed V and J ends, which lost 0 bases and 7 bases, there was a span of 15 bases. CDR3: CAWSVSMGVGEKLFF. CDR3 nucleotides: TGTGCCTGGAGTGTTTCGATGGGGGTCGGTGAAAAACTGTTTTTT.

The V gene is TRBV2, the J gene TRBJ1-6; D remains ambiguous. V was cut by 10 bases and J by 7 bases, with 14 bases left in between. Germline-derived CDR1 and CDR2 are SNHLY and FYNNEI. The CDR3 contains 13 residues. The CDR3 nucleotides are TGTGCCATCCAAAACGCGGGGAATTCACCCCTCCACTTT. Amino acid sequence: CAIQNAGNSPLHF.

This clone was detected once. This chain joins TRBV5-4 and TRBJ2-5, with 9 bases lining up with TRBD2. CDR1 and CDR2 (germline): SGHNT, YYREEE (reference sequence). This CDR3 spans 15 amino acids. Trimming at V came to 0 bases and at J to 5 bases, leaving 5 bases not matched to a gene. CDR3 loop: CASSLVSGRPETQYF. CDR3 bases: TGTGCCAGCAGCTTGGTTAGCGGGAGACCGGAGACCCAGTACTTC.

The J gene is TRBJ1-2, the V gene TRBV7-9; 8 positions agree with TRBD1. With V trimmed by 5 bases and J by 8 bases, 13 bases remained unmatched. The CDR3 loop spans 15 amino acids. The germline V gene encodes CDR1 SEHNR and CDR2 FQNEAQ (reference sequence). In nucleotides, the CDR3 is TGTGCCAGCAGCCATCTGGGTGGACAGGGTGGAGGCTACACCTTC. Its translation is CASSHLGGQGGGYTF.

In its sample, this clone was seen once. V usage is TRBV18 and J usage is TRBJ2-4; TRBD2 matches at 9 bases. This CDR3 is built from 18 residues. Germline V gene lookup returns CDR1 KGHSH and CDR2 LQKENI. The V segment lost 0 bases and the J segment 3 bases; nucleotides outside the gene matches: 9. In DNA, the CDR3 is TGTGCCAGCTCACCACCGATAAACCAGCGGGGGGTCAAAAACATTCAGTACTTC. This sequence encodes CASSPPINQRGVKNIQYF.

This chain joins TRBV2 and TRBJ1-3; TRBD1 agrees at 7 bases. Trimming at V came to 6 bases and at J to 1 base, leaving 9 bases not matched to a gene. CDR1 and CDR2 from the germline V gene are SNHLY and FYNNEI. This CDR3 contains 16 residues. Here the CDR3 reads CASSQGQSLSGNTIYF. The CDR3, as DNA: TGTGCCAGCAGCCAGGGACAGTCTCTTTCTGGAAACACCATATATTTT.

This chain links TRBV18 with TRBJ2-4, with unresolved D. The CDR3 has 17 amino acids. The V gene's germline CDR1 is KGHSH and CDR2 LQKENI. Trimming pared 3 bases from V and 1 base from J, leaving 16 bases between. The DNA of the CDR3 is TGTGCCAGCTCACCTGTATCGGCATCATTGGCCAAAAACATTCAGTACTTC. Translation: CASSPVSASLAKNIQYF.

This sequence joins TRBV5-4 and TRBJ2-5, with 14 bases matching TRBD2. The CDR3 consists of 17 residues. CDR1 is SGHNT and CDR2 is YYREEE in the germline V gene (reference sequence). V was clipped by 4 bases and J by 2 bases; unmatched bases: 7. For the CDR3, the DNA is TGTGCCAGCAGCACGGGGACTAGCGGGGGCATACAAGAGACCCAGTACTTC. The encoded protein is CASSTGTSGGIQETQYF.

This sequence joins TRBV29-1 and TRBJ1-1; D gene ambiguous. Trimming shortened V by 3 bases and J by 0 bases, and 8 bases separated the two germline ends. The CDR3 runs 13 residues. Germline V lookup: CDR1 SQVTM, CDR2 ANQGSEA. The CDR3 region is CSVELNMNTEAFF. CDR3 sequence (DNA): TGCAGCGTTGAGCTAAACATGAACACTGAAGCTTTCTTT.

The genes are TRBV6-4 and TRBJ2-5; 9 bases match TRBD1. Per the germline V gene, CDR1 is MRHNA and CDR2 is SNTAGT. This CDR3 is built from 15 residues. V was clipped by 3 bases and J by 1 base; unmatched bases: 3. Here the CDR3 reads CASSEGQGTQETQYF. The CDR3 bases are TGTGCCAGCAGTGAAGGACAGGGGACCCAAGAGACCCAGTACTTC.

The gene calls are TRBV10-2 and TRBJ1-4; maybe TRBD1 (6 bases). CDR3 length equals 15 residues. Germline V gene sequence: CDR1 WSHSY, CDR2 SAAADI. The V end lost 0 bases, the J end lost 7 bases, and 12 bases lay between the germline ends. The CDR3 bases are TGCGCCAGCAGTGAGTCTCAGGGGACACGTGAAAAACTGTTTTTT. It yields the protein CASSESQGTREKLFF.

The chain combines TRBV10-3 with TRBJ2-2; 8 bases agree with TRBD1. Germline lookup yields CDR1 ENHRY and CDR2 SYGVKD. V lost 2 bases and J lost 5; bases outside the gene matches: 7. The CDR3 spans 16 residues. The CDR3 sequence is CAISEPDRGGTGELFF. DNA of the CDR3: TGTGCCATCAGTGAGCCAGACAGGGGTGGAACCGGGGAGCTGTTTTTT.